A selection of T cell receptor beta chains follows, all from one sample in a study of shared clonotypes between healthy human individuals. Produced via immunoSEQ multiplex PCR; TCRdb's table is partial and in-frame only. The sample records around 2.5 million clones, over 85% being singletons. The sample taken for sequencing was naive CD4+ T cells from PBMCs. The receptors come from a man aged 18 to 35 in good health. Some clones in this sample may be carry-over from other donors' samples. Both conserved end residues are part of each CDR3.

j_call v_call cdr3_aa
TRBJ1-5 TRBV19 CASNGAQFNQPQHF
TRBJ2-3 TRBV2 CASSAMRGITDTQYF
TRBJ2-6 TRBV11-3 CASSGGLSGANVLTF
TRBJ1-3 TRBV28 CASSLSVGGGNTIYF
TRBJ1-1 TRBV18 CASSSQGINTEAFF
TRBJ1-3 TRBV2 CASSESGGWGNTIYF
TRBJ1-6 TRBV6-1 CASSDRAGEGSSPLHF
TRBJ2-5 TRBV5-4 CASSLDGFTAQYF
TRBJ1-1 TRBV7-3 CASSLRGGTEAFF
TRBJ2-6 TRBV2 CASTQDRAGANVLTF
TRBJ1-2 TRBV19 CASNPGGPYGYTF
TRBJ2-7 TRBV5-1 CASSPGQKDSEQYF
TRBJ1-2 TRBV27 CASASVTPNYGYTF
TRBJ2-7 TRBV10-3 CAISEGVLSSYEQYF
TRBJ2-3 TRBV5-1 CASSPPGGNTDTQYF
TRBJ2-1 TRBV7-9 CASSLQGSGTYNEQFF
TRBJ2-2 TRBV19 CASSNPGLAGNLPGTGELFF
TRBJ2-3 TRBV5-1 CASRGLVGLSSTDTQYF
TRBJ2-7 TRBV5-1 CASSPEKITGFKQYF
TRBJ1-2 TRBV29-1 CSVGGNYGYTF
TRBJ2-7 TRBV18 CASSPQGQTYEQYF
TRBJ2-1 TRBV7-2 CASSLTRVRYNEQFF
TRBJ2-5 TRBV2 CASTPDKGAQYF
TRBJ2-3 TRBV9 CASSSTTSGDTQYF
TRBJ2-1 TRBV5-6 CASSLAWDRGRNEQFF
TRBJ2-7 TRBV5-1 CASSPYGSVGEQYF
TRBJ2-4 TRBV6-5 CASSKTRDIQYF